This T cell receptor (beta chain) was documented in a study of T cell changes during pregnancy in multiple sclerosis. The method was immunoSEQ multiplex PCR; TCRdb's version includes in-frame clones alone and lacks a portion of them. The sample records 40,000 to 55,000 clones, approximately 92% being singletons. Germline V CDR1 and CDR2: SGHNT, YYREEE (reference sequence). CDR3 length: 16 residues. After removal of 3 bases from V and 4 bases from J, the junction contained 10 bases not matched to a gene. The sample consisted of peripheral blood. The V gene is TRBV5-4, the J gene TRBJ2-1, with 7 bases identical to TRBD2. The TCR originated in a female donor with multiple sclerosis, enrolled in a pregnancy study. The DNA of the CDR3 is TGTGCCAGCAGCTCTGAAGCGAGCGGGACTTACAATGAGCAGTTCTTC. Translating gives CASSSEASGTYNEQFF.